Listed below are T cell receptor beta chains from one sample, sequenced in a study of beta chain features in type 1 diabetes. Sequencing used immunoSEQ multiplex PCR; TCRdb keeps in-frame clones, though not all of them. The table records 900,000 or so clones, roughly 16% of them present only once. Sequenced input: naive CD4+ T cells from blood. The receptor source for this set is a woman under 30 in good health. The CDR3 runs from the conserved cysteine through the conserved F or W. Fields, in order: CDR3 protein, CDR3 DNA, V gene, D gene, J gene, clone size. A D gene is named only where the DNA matches it firmly. The size field is filled for only some rows; it gives once, few, many or a size class.

CDR3 protein: CASGSTISGGEGGFGYTF; CDR3 DNA: TGTGCTAGTGGTAGCACCATCTCGGGGGGCGAGGGCGGCTTTGGCTACACCTTC; V gene: TRBV12-5; D gene: NA; J gene: TRBJ1-2; clone size: NA
CDR3 protein: CASSRGGGELFF; CDR3 DNA: TGTGCCAGCAGCCGGGGTGGCGGGGAGCTGTTTTTT; V gene: TRBV7-2; D gene: NA; J gene: TRBJ2-2; clone size: few
CDR3 protein: CAIRGLAEKKYEQYF; CDR3 DNA: TGTGCCATCCGCGGGCTAGCGGAGAAGAAGTACGAGCAGTACTTC; V gene: TRBV10-3; D gene: TRBD2; J gene: TRBJ2-7; clone size: NA
CDR3 protein: CASSAPGTGWNGYTF; CDR3 DNA: TGTGCCAGCAGCGCCCCCGGGACAGGGTGGAATGGCTACACCTTC; V gene: TRBV9; D gene: TRBD1; J gene: TRBJ1-2; clone size: NA
CDR3 protein: CASNRLAGFGTDTQYF; CDR3 DNA: TGTGCCAGCAACAGACTAGCGGGATTCGGCACAGATACGCAGTATTTT; V gene: TRBV28; D gene: TRBD2; J gene: TRBJ2-3; clone size: NA
CDR3 protein: CASSITGEGNYGYTF; CDR3 DNA: TGCGCCAGCAGTATAACAGGGGAAGGAAACTATGGCTACACCTTC; V gene: TRBV5-1; D gene: TRBD1; J gene: TRBJ1-2; clone size: few
CDR3 protein: CASSYNIQGGQETQYF; CDR3 DNA: TGTGCCAGCAGTTACAATATTCAAGGGGGGCAAGAGACCCAGTACTTC; V gene: TRBV6-6; D gene: NA; J gene: TRBJ2-5; clone size: NA
CDR3 protein: CASSRDRKGQPQHF; CDR3 DNA: TGTGCCAGCTCACGGGACAGGAAGGGCCAGCCCCAGCATTTT; V gene: TRBV18; D gene: TRBD1; J gene: TRBJ1-5; clone size: few
CDR3 protein: CASSPDRAIYNEQFF; CDR3 DNA: TGTGCCAGCAGCCCGGACAGGGCCATCTACAATGAGCAGTTCTTC; V gene: TRBV4-2; D gene: TRBD1; J gene: TRBJ2-1; clone size: few
CDR3 protein: CASLSASGSTDTQYF; CDR3 DNA: TGTGCCAGCCTCTCCGCTAGCGGGAGCACAGATACGCAGTATTTT; V gene: TRBV28; D gene: TRBD2; J gene: TRBJ2-3; clone size: NA
CDR3 protein: CASSPPDGTRAF; CDR3 DNA: TGTGCCAGCTCACCACCAGACGGCACGAGGGCCTTC; V gene: TRBV18; D gene: NA; J gene: TRBJ2-7; clone size: NA
CDR3 protein: CASTSREGSGNTIYF; CDR3 DNA: TGTGCCAGCACCTCCCGGGAAGGCTCTGGAAACACCATATATTTT; V gene: TRBV9; D gene: NA; J gene: TRBJ1-3; clone size: few
CDR3 protein: CASSFHVSYNEQFF; CDR3 DNA: TGTGCCAGTAGTTTTCACGTCTCCTACAATGAGCAGTTCTTC; V gene: TRBV19; D gene: NA; J gene: TRBJ2-1; clone size: few
CDR3 protein: CASSLEGASGIQETQYF; CDR3 DNA: TGTGCCAGCAGCTTGGAAGGTGCTAGCGGGATACAAGAGACCCAGTACTTC; V gene: TRBV5-6; D gene: TRBD2; J gene: TRBJ2-5; clone size: few
CDR3 protein: CASSTRSSYEQYF; CDR3 DNA: TGTGCCAGCAGCACGAGAAGCTCCTACGAGCAGTACTTC; V gene: TRBV5-6; D gene: NA; J gene: TRBJ2-7; clone size: few
CDR3 protein: CASGAGDTDTQYF; CDR3 DNA: TGCGCCAGCGGGGCGGGAGACACAGATACGCAGTATTTT; V gene: TRBV5-1; D gene: TRBD2; J gene: TRBJ2-3; clone size: few
CDR3 protein: CASSGGLIGLLYEQYF; CDR3 DNA: TGTGCCAGCTCAGGAGGATTAATTGGACTCCTCTACGAGCAGTACTTC; V gene: TRBV18; D gene: NA; J gene: TRBJ2-7; clone size: NA
CDR3 protein: CAIMGGSNTEAFF; CDR3 DNA: TGTGCCATCATGGGGGGTTCGAACACTGAAGCTTTCTTT; V gene: TRBV10-3; D gene: NA; J gene: TRBJ1-1; clone size: few
CDR3 protein: CSVLGLAESTDTQYF; CDR3 DNA: TGCAGCGTCCTGGGTCTAGCGGAGAGCACAGATACGCAGTATTTT; V gene: TRBV29-1; D gene: TRBD2; J gene: TRBJ2-3; clone size: few
CDR3 protein: CASSLTSGRNEQYF; CDR3 DNA: TGTGCCAGCAGCTTAACTAGCGGGAGGAACGAGCAGTACTTC; V gene: TRBV7-2; D gene: TRBD2; J gene: TRBJ2-7; clone size: few
CDR3 protein: CASSHRGLGLGYTF; CDR3 DNA: TGTGCCAGTAGTCACCGGGGGCTCGGGCTGGGCTACACCTTC; V gene: TRBV19; D gene: NA; J gene: TRBJ1-2; clone size: NA
CDR3 protein: CASSVTSTDTQYF; CDR3 DNA: TGTGCCAGCAGTGTAACGAGCACAGATACGCAGTATTTT; V gene: TRBV2; D gene: NA; J gene: TRBJ2-3; clone size: NA
CDR3 protein: CASSLSLRFQETQYF; CDR3 DNA: TGTGCCAGCAGTTTATCGTTACGATTTCAAGAGACCCAGTACTTC; V gene: TRBV27; D gene: NA; J gene: TRBJ2-5; clone size: few
CDR3 protein: CASSFYGQGSGGYTF; CDR3 DNA: TGTGCCAGCAGCTTCTACGGACAGGGATCGGGTGGCTACACCTTC; V gene: TRBV7-9; D gene: TRBD1; J gene: TRBJ1-2; clone size: NA
CDR3 protein: CASSYSGTLGEQYF; CDR3 DNA: TGTGCCAGCAGTTACTCGGGGACGCTTGGGGAGCAGTACTTC; V gene: TRBV6-6; D gene: NA; J gene: TRBJ2-7; clone size: NA
CDR3 protein: CASSPREQFF; CDR3 DNA: TGTGCCAGCAGCCCCCGTGAGCAGTTCTTC; V gene: TRBV7-2; D gene: NA; J gene: TRBJ2-1; clone size: NA
CDR3 protein: CASSLLGEAYEQYF; CDR3 DNA: TGTGCCAGCAGCTTGTTGGGGGAAGCCTACGAGCAGTACTTC; V gene: TRBV5-6; D gene: NA; J gene: TRBJ2-7; clone size: few
CDR3 protein: CASSLDWGQETQYF; CDR3 DNA: TGCGCCAGCAGCTTGGATTGGGGGCAAGAGACCCAGTACTTC; V gene: TRBV5-1; D gene: NA; J gene: TRBJ2-5; clone size: few
CDR3 protein: CASSPVGGTEAFF; CDR3 DNA: TGTGCCAGCTCACCAGTCGGAGGGACTGAAGCTTTCTTT; V gene: TRBV18; D gene: NA; J gene: TRBJ1-1; clone size: few
CDR3 protein: CASSKVQGRQGSGTDTQYF; CDR3 DNA: TGTGCCAGCAGTAAAGTACAGGGGAGGCAGGGGTCTGGCACAGATACGCAGTATTTT; V gene: TRBV6-1; D gene: NA; J gene: TRBJ2-3; clone size: NA
CDR3 protein: CASSKDGNYGYTF; CDR3 DNA: TGTGCCAGCTCAAAAGACGGAAACTATGGCTACACCTTC; V gene: TRBV18; D gene: NA; J gene: TRBJ1-2; clone size: few
CDR3 protein: CSVAQGPQGYTF; CDR3 DNA: TGCAGCGTTGCTCAGGGGCCCCAAGGCTACACCTTC; V gene: TRBV29-1; D gene: NA; J gene: TRBJ1-2; clone size: few
CDR3 protein: CASSLGSVAAEAFF; CDR3 DNA: TGCGCCAGCAGCTTGGGGTCGGTCGCGGCAGAAGCTTTCTTT; V gene: TRBV5-1; D gene: NA; J gene: TRBJ1-1; clone size: NA
CDR3 protein: CSVASPGELFF; CDR3 DNA: TGCAGCGTTGCTAGCCCCGGGGAGCTGTTTTTT; V gene: TRBV29-1; D gene: NA; J gene: TRBJ2-2; clone size: few
CDR3 protein: CASSHRGIRYTF; CDR3 DNA: TGCGCCAGCAGTCACAGGGGGATCCGCTACACCTTC; V gene: TRBV23-1; D gene: TRBD1; J gene: TRBJ1-2; clone size: many
CDR3 protein: CASEASPGTGASGANVLTF; CDR3 DNA: TGTGCCAGCGAGGCCTCCCCCGGGACAGGGGCATCTGGGGCCAACGTCCTGACTTTC; V gene: TRBV11-2; D gene: TRBD1; J gene: TRBJ2-6; clone size: NA
CDR3 protein: CASRPSGRRDEQYF; CDR3 DNA: TGTGCCAGCAGACCGAGCGGGAGAAGGGACGAGCAGTACTTC; V gene: TRBV6-5; D gene: TRBD2; J gene: TRBJ2-7; clone size: NA
CDR3 protein: CASSHTRKGTSGRRYNEQFF; CDR3 DNA: TGTGCCAGCAGCCATACGCGAAAAGGGACTAGCGGGAGAAGGTACAATGAGCAGTTCTTC; V gene: TRBV7-6; D gene: TRBD2; J gene: TRBJ2-1; clone size: NA
CDR3 protein: CASSLNQGAGEQYF; CDR3 DNA: TGTGCCAGCAGCTTAAATCAGGGGGCGGGGGAGCAGTACTTC; V gene: TRBV13; D gene: TRBD1; J gene: TRBJ2-7; clone size: once
CDR3 protein: CASSATGQETQYF; CDR3 DNA: TGTGCCAGCAGCGCAACGGGCCAAGAGACCCAGTACTTC; V gene: TRBV9; D gene: NA; J gene: TRBJ2-5; clone size: few
CDR3 protein: CASRLKLGHENTEAFF; CDR3 DNA: TGTGCCAGTCGGCTCAAGTTGGGACATGAGAACACTGAAGCTTTCTTT; V gene: TRBV19; D gene: NA; J gene: TRBJ1-1; clone size: NA
CDR3 protein: CASSAGRWGYEQYF; CDR3 DNA: TGTGCCAGCAGTGCCGGCCGATGGGGCTACGAGCAGTACTTC; V gene: TRBV2; D gene: NA; J gene: TRBJ2-7; clone size: NA
CDR3 protein: CASSSYSGGTHNEQFF; CDR3 DNA: TGTGCCAGCAGCTCTTATTCGGGGGGTACGCACAATGAGCAGTTCTTC; V gene: TRBV7-9; D gene: TRBD2; J gene: TRBJ2-1; clone size: few
CDR3 protein: CASGTWGRNTGELFF; CDR3 DNA: TGTGCCAGCGGGACTTGGGGTCGGAACACCGGGGAGCTGTTTTTT; V gene: TRBV2; D gene: NA; J gene: TRBJ2-2; clone size: few
CDR3 protein: CASRIRDHSSYEQYF; CDR3 DNA: TGTGCCAGCCGAATCCGGGACCATAGCTCCTACGAGCAGTACTTC; V gene: TRBV6-6; D gene: NA; J gene: TRBJ2-7; clone size: NA
CDR3 protein: CASSIDSAPQAFF; CDR3 DNA: TGTGCCAGCAGTATTGATTCCGCTCCTCAAGCTTTCTTT; V gene: TRBV28; D gene: NA; J gene: TRBJ1-1; clone size: NA
CDR3 protein: CASSSGGLADTQYF; CDR3 DNA: TGTGCCAGCAGTTCGGGGGGCCTGGCAGATACGCAGTATTTT; V gene: TRBV28; D gene: NA; J gene: TRBJ2-3; clone size: NA
CDR3 protein: CASSLGASGRFEQFF; CDR3 DNA: TGTGCCAGCAGTTTAGGGGCTAGCGGGAGGTTTGAGCAGTTCTTC; V gene: TRBV28; D gene: TRBD2; J gene: TRBJ2-1; clone size: few
CDR3 protein: CASSSRESGELFF; CDR3 DNA: TGTGCCAGCAGCTCCCGGGAGTCCGGGGAGCTGTTTTTT; V gene: TRBV11-1; D gene: NA; J gene: TRBJ2-2; clone size: few
CDR3 protein: CASSLSPVAGAKETQYF; CDR3 DNA: TGCGCCAGCAGCTTGTCACCGGTAGCGGGGGCGAAAGAGACCCAGTACTTC; V gene: TRBV5-1; D gene: TRBD2; J gene: TRBJ2-5; clone size: NA
CDR3 protein: CASSLWKAGGETQYF; CDR3 DNA: TGTGCCAGCAGCTTGTGGAAAGCGGGAGGGGAGACCCAGTACTTC; V gene: TRBV5-4; D gene: TRBD2; J gene: TRBJ2-5; clone size: NA
CDR3 protein: CATSRDRGWGEQYF; CDR3 DNA: TGTGCCACCAGCAGGGACAGGGGTTGGGGGGAGCAGTACTTC; V gene: TRBV15; D gene: TRBD1; J gene: TRBJ2-7; clone size: NA
CDR3 protein: CASSHGLGNTEAFF; CDR3 DNA: TGTGCCAGCAGCCACGGACTGGGGAACACTGAAGCTTTCTTT; V gene: TRBV13; D gene: NA; J gene: TRBJ1-1; clone size: NA
CDR3 protein: CASSSHSASGDTQYF; CDR3 DNA: TGTGCCAGCAGCTCCCATTCCGCTAGCGGGGATACGCAGTATTTT; V gene: TRBV7-9; D gene: TRBD2; J gene: TRBJ2-3; clone size: NA
CDR3 protein: CASKRISSGSSYEQYF; CDR3 DNA: TGTGCCAGCAAGCGTATCAGTAGCGGGAGCTCCTACGAGCAGTACTTC; V gene: TRBV28; D gene: TRBD2; J gene: TRBJ2-7; clone size: few